One T cell receptor (beta chain) is described in this entry. The V gene end was trimmed by 9 bases and the J gene end by 7 bases; junction bases not matched to a gene: 8. The CDR3 loop spans 13 amino acids. The germline V gene encodes CDR1 LNHDA and CDR2 SQIVND (reference sequence). This sample is drawn from a study of blood T cell repertoires in COVID-19. Study context: Acute and convalescent COVID-19 samples came from the United States, Italy and Spain. PBMCs, B-cell-depleted T cells, or T cells provided the cDNA or gDNA that made up the material.

In the authors' methods: Reference gene primer amplification yielded estimated nucleated cell counts. Only in-frame clones appear in the TCRdb table, and some are missing; sequencing was by immunoSEQ multiplex PCR. V, J and clone size reflect that table, while D and trimming were determined from the DNA. The data show 200,000 to 250,000 clones, about 85% seen once. This clonotype was obtained from a woman older than 75 with active or convalescent COVID-19. Sample: peripheral blood. V usage is TRBV19 and J usage is TRBJ2-4, with 8 bases matching TRBD1. The CDR3 DNA reads TGTGCCAGCAGAGGACAGGGTATGAACATTCAGTACTTC. Encoded protein: CASRGQGMNIQYF.